Below, one TCR beta chain is given with its context. The data stem from a study of cytomegalovirus exposure and HLA in healthy donors. As for the donors, each was a healthy bone marrow donor. The PCR had 60 Vbeta and 13 Jbeta primers. Clones were sequenced by immunoSEQ multiplex PCR, and TCRdb holds only the in-frame ones, with some missing. This table holds around 38,000 clones, 55% to 75% found once. The receptor was derived from a man aged 45-65 years in good health and CMV-seropositive. Material for sequencing was PBMCs.

CDR3 sequence (DNA): TGTGCCAGCAGTTCCAGGGAAATTGGGAATTCACCCCTCCACTTT. The encoded protein is CASSSREIGNSPLHF. V gene TRBV6-1 combines with J gene TRBJ1-6; the D gene is possibly TRBD1 (5 bases). This CDR3 region has 15 residues. The ends were cut back, 5 bases at V and 7 bases at J, with 15 bases in the middle. Germline CDR1 and CDR2: MNHNS and SASEGT.